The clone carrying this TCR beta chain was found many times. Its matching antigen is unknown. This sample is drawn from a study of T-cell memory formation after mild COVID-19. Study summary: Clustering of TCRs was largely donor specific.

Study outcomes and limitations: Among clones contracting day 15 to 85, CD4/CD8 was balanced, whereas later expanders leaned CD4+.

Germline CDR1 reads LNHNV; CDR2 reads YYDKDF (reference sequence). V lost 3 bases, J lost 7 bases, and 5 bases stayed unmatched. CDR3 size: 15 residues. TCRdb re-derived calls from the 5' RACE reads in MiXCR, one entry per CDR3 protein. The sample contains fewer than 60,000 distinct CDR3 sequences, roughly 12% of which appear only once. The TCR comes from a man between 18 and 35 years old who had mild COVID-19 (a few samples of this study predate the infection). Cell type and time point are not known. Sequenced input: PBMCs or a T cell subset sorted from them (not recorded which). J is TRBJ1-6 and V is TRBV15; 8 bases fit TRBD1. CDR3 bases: TGTGCCACCAGCAGTCGGACAGGGACGAATTCACCCCTCCACTTT. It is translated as CATSSRTGTNSPLHF.